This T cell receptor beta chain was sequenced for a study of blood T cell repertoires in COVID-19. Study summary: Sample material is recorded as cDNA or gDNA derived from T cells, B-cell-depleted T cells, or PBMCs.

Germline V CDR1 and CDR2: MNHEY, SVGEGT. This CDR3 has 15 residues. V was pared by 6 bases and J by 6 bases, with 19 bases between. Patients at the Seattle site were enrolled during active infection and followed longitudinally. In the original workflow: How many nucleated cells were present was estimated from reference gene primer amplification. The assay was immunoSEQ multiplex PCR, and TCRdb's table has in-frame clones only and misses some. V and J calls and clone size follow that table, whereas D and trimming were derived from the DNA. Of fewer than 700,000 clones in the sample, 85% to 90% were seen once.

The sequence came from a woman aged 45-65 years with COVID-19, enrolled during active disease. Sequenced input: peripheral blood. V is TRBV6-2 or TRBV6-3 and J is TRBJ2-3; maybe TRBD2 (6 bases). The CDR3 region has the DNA TGTGCCAGCAGCCTACTAGCTCGGAGTGGGGATACGCAGTATTTT. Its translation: CASSLLARSGDTQYF.